These T cell receptor beta chains were read from a single sample in a study of shared clonotypes between healthy human individuals. Clones were read by immunoSEQ multiplex PCR, and TCRdb kept only the in-frame ones, dropping some. The profile covers about 2,200,000 clones, with 93% appearing a single time and roughly 1.8% taken by the ten largest. Sample: naive CD8+ T cells from PBMCs. These receptors were taken from a man younger than 35 in good health. Some clones in this sample may be carry-over from other donors' samples. Each CDR3 is given with its conserved first and last residue. D genes are given only for firm matches. Some rows have no size entry. The others give once, few or many, or a class for an expanded clone.

size	V	J	D	CDR3	DNA
NA	TRBV5-6	TRBJ1-5	NA	CASSLGYSNQPQHF	TGTGCCAGCAGCTTGGGTTACAGTAACCAGCCCCAGCATTTT
NA	TRBV7-9	TRBJ2-3	TRBD2	CASDRREADTQYF	TGTGCCAGTGACCGGCGGGAGGCGGATACGCAGTATTTT
NA	TRBV7-9	TRBJ1-4	NA	CASSLDTQGNLELFF	TGTGCCAGCAGCTTAGACACACAGGGTAATTTGGAACTGTTTTTT
NA	TRBV29-1	TRBJ2-1	NA	CSVPGNEQFF	TGCAGCGTCCCCGGAAATGAGCAGTTCTTC
NA	TRBV27	TRBJ2-7	TRBD1	CASSPIGGPYEQYF	TGTGCCAGCAGTCCAATAGGGGGCCCTTACGAGCAGTACTTC
NA	TRBV7-8	TRBJ1-4	NA	CASSLTVGSTNEKLFF	TGTGCCAGCAGCTTAACCGTCGGGTCAACTAATGAAAAACTGTTTTTT
NA	TRBV28	TRBJ1-2	NA	CASSLSIHYGYTF	TGTGCCAGCAGTTTATCCATACATTATGGCTACACCTTC
NA	TRBV9	TRBJ2-1	NA	CASSVMGGWDHNEQFF	TGTGCCAGCAGCGTAATGGGCGGATGGGACCACAATGAGCAGTTCTTC
NA	TRBV2	TRBJ1-2	TRBD1	CASSPSLTGAHGYTF	TGTGCCAGCAGTCCAAGTTTGACAGGGGCTCATGGCTACACCTTC
NA	TRBV19	TRBJ2-7	NA	CASSMLGATSYEQYF	TGTGCCAGTAGTATGTTGGGGGCGACCTCCTACGAGCAGTACTTC
NA	TRBV27	TRBJ2-7	TRBD1	CASRGRGTYEQYF	TGTGCCAGCAGAGGCAGGGGGACCTACGAGCAGTACTTC
NA	TRBV7-2	TRBJ2-3	NA	CASSLLTSDTQYF	TGTGCCAGCAGCCTTCTGACATCAGATACGCAGTATTTT
few	TRBV7-3	TRBJ2-3	TRBD2	CASSSGRNTDTQYF	TGTGCCAGCAGTAGCGGGAGGAACACAGATACGCAGTATTTT
NA	TRBV28	TRBJ2-1	TRBD2	CASSLLGLAGEDEQFF	TGTGCCAGCAGTTTACTCGGACTAGCGGGAGAGGATGAGCAGTTCTTC
NA	TRBV25-1	TRBJ2-1	NA	CASSEGLAEGKENEQFF	TGTGCCAGCAGTGAAGGGTTAGCGGAAGGGAAAGAAAATGAGCAGTTCTTC
NA	TRBV6-5	TRBJ2-6	NA	CASSYAGGANVLTF	TGTGCCAGCAGTTACGCAGGTGGGGCCAACGTCCTGACTTTC
NA	TRBV19	TRBJ1-1	NA	CASSIVGSTEAFF	TGTGCCAGTAGTATAGTAGGGTCCACTGAAGCTTTCTTT
NA	TRBV27	TRBJ2-1	NA	CASSLSRGWNEQFF	TGTGCCAGCAGTTTATCCAGGGGATGGAATGAGCAGTTCTTC
NA	TRBV27	TRBJ2-2	NA	CASSLLGTGELFF	TGTGCCAGCAGTCTTCTAGGCACCGGGGAGCTGTTTTTT
NA	TRBV2	TRBJ2-1	NA	CASSLWIQGTNEQFF	TGTGCCAGCAGCCTCTGGATCCAAGGCACCAATGAGCAGTTCTTC
NA	TRBV10-1	TRBJ2-1	NA	CASSESTGTSYNEQFF	TGCGCCAGCAGTGAGTCGACGGGGACCTCCTACAATGAGCAGTTCTTC
few	TRBV5-1	TRBJ2-5	NA	CASSQIGRRETQYF	TGCGCCAGCAGCCAAATCGGGAGACGCGAGACCCAGTACTTC
NA	TRBV6-5	TRBJ2-7	NA	CASSLRDGYEQYF	TGTGCCAGCAGTTTACGGGACGGCTACGAGCAGTACTTC
NA	TRBV4-1	TRBJ2-5	NA	CASSQDVDWGETQYF	TGCGCCAGCAGCCAAGATGTAGACTGGGGGGAGACCCAGTACTTC
NA	TRBV7-2	TRBJ2-2	NA	CASSSGLGAGELFF	TGTGCCAGCAGTTCGGGCCTGGGGGCCGGGGAGCTGTTTTTT
NA	TRBV28	TRBJ1-5	TRBD1	CASKLPGQGQPQHF	TGTGCCAGCAAGCTCCCGGGACAGGGACAGCCCCAGCATTTT
NA	TRBV19	TRBJ2-7	NA	CASSISGEADEQYF	TGTGCCAGTAGTATCTCGGGGGAGGCGGACGAGCAGTACTTC
NA	TRBV5-6	TRBJ2-1	TRBD2	CASSGILTSGDRYNEQFF	TGTGCCAGCAGCGGCATCCTGACTAGCGGAGACCGATACAATGAGCAGTTCTTC
once	TRBV4-3	TRBJ1-2	NA	CASSQGLYGYTF	TGCGCCAGCAGCCAAGGTCTATATGGCTACACCTTC
NA	TRBV7-2	TRBJ1-1	NA	CASSLDGEGLNTEAFF	TGTGCCAGCAGCCTAGACGGGGAGGGCTTGAACACTGAAGCTTTCTTT
NA	TRBV19	TRBJ2-7	NA	CASSVQVQDGIYEQYF	TGTGCCAGTAGTGTACAGGTACAGGATGGAATCTACGAGCAGTACTTC
once	TRBV6-1	TRBJ2-1	NA	CASSESGGLYNEQFF	TGTGCCAGCAGTGAGAGCGGAGGTCTATACAATGAGCAGTTCTTC
NA	TRBV19	TRBJ2-7	TRBD2	CASSIGPGTTGEQYF	TGTGCCAGTAGTATAGGCCCCGGGACTACGGGCGAGCAGTACTTC
NA	TRBV28	TRBJ1-3	NA	CASSRKVGRRGNTIYF	TGTGCCAGCAGCCGGAAGGTGGGGAGAAGGGGAAACACCATATATTTT
NA	TRBV7-9	TRBJ2-1	TRBD2	CASSWTSGYNEQFF	TGTGCCAGCAGCTGGACTAGCGGCTACAATGAGCAGTTCTTC
NA	TRBV30	TRBJ2-7	TRBD2	CAWDLAGTSYEQYF	TGTGCCTGGGATCTAGCGGGAACCTCCTACGAGCAGTACTTC
few	TRBV29-1	TRBJ2-2	TRBD2	CSVGSGGNTGELFF	TGCAGCGTTGGATCGGGGGGAAACACCGGGGAGCTGTTTTTT
NA	TRBV27	TRBJ2-6	NA	CASSHLRTVDSRANVLTF	TGTGCCAGCAGTCACCTCCGGACAGTCGACTCTCGGGCCAACGTCCTGACTTTC
NA	TRBV7-9	TRBJ2-3	TRBD2	CASRLAGGPGGTDTQYF	TGTGCCAGCAGACTAGCGGGAGGGCCCGGGGGGACAGATACGCAGTATTTT
NA	TRBV11-2	TRBJ1-1	NA	CASSLGALEAFF	TGTGCCAGCAGCTTAGGGGCCCTTGAAGCTTTCTTT
NA	TRBV29-1	TRBJ1-4	NA	CSVEDVMNEKLFF	TGCAGCGTTGAAGACGTTATGAATGAAAAACTGTTTTTT
NA	TRBV15	TRBJ1-1	TRBD1	CATREQGPEAFF	TGTGCCACCAGAGAACAGGGGCCTGAAGCTTTCTTT
NA	TRBV7-9	TRBJ1-1	NA	CASRIVNTEAFF	TGTGCCAGCAGGATAGTGAACACTGAAGCTTTCTTT
NA	TRBV5-3	TRBJ1-4	NA	CARSLRTTVPAVTNEKLFF	TGTGCCAGAAGCTTGCGGACGACAGTACCAGCCGTCACTAATGAAAAACTGTTTTTT
few	TRBV5-4	TRBJ1-1	TRBD1	CASSWGQGASEAFF	TGTGCCAGCAGCTGGGGACAGGGGGCCTCTGAAGCTTTCTTT
NA	TRBV2	TRBJ1-2	NA	CASSAGVLGGNGYTF	TGTGCCAGCAGTGCGGGTGTTTTAGGGGGAAATGGCTACACCTTC
NA	TRBV11-2	TRBJ2-7	NA	CASSLEAVSEQYF	TGTGCCAGCAGCTTAGAGGCAGTCAGCGAGCAGTACTTC
NA	TRBV29-1	TRBJ2-7	TRBD2	CSRGGLAGGPGSGDYEQYF	TGCAGCCGCGGGGGACTAGCGGGAGGGCCAGGGTCGGGCGACTACGAGCAGTACTTC
NA	TRBV13	TRBJ2-1	TRBD2	CASSLRTSGRGNNEQFF	TGTGCCAGCAGCCTTCGGACTAGCGGGAGGGGAAACAATGAGCAGTTCTTC
NA	TRBV2	TRBJ2-3	NA	CASSDLIAGRTDTQYF	TGTGCCAGCAGTGACTTGATAGCCGGGAGAACAGATACGCAGTATTTT
NA	TRBV27	TRBJ2-2	TRBD2	CASSYRTSGRAGELFF	TGTGCCAGCAGTTACCGGACTAGCGGGAGGGCCGGGGAGCTGTTTTTT
few	TRBV27	TRBJ1-2	NA	CASSVTGSPGGYTF	TGTGCCAGCAGTGTTACAGGGAGTCCGGGTGGCTACACCTTC
NA	TRBV4-1	TRBJ1-2	NA	CASSQDPTQGGYGYTF	TGCGCCAGCAGCCAAGATCCTACGCAGGGTGGTTATGGCTACACCTTC
few	TRBV27	TRBJ2-1	TRBD2	CASSLASGNEQFF	TGTGCCAGCAGTTTGGCTAGCGGCAATGAGCAGTTCTTC